These T cell receptor beta chains were read from a single sample in a study of molecular identifiers for immune sequencing clone quantification. TCRdb fed the PCR reads into MiXCR, producing one record per CDR3 protein. The table shows around 100,000 distinct CDR3 sequences, with about 32% occurring only once. Input material: naive CD8+ T cells from blood, with Jurkat cell RNA spiked in. Receptor source: a human donor in good health. Some libraries in this study had Jurkat cell RNA spiked in. The CDR3 runs from the conserved cysteine through the conserved F or W. A D gene is named only where the DNA matches it firmly. Rows give clone size only sometimes, using once, few, many, or a class for an expanded clone.

>TRBV7-6|TRBJ2-3|-|-
CASSFISSTDTQYF
TGTGCCAGCAGCTTCATATCTAGCACAGATACGCAGTATTTT
>TRBV6-2/TRBV6-3|TRBJ1-1|TRBD1|-
CASSAGTGGTEAFF
TGTGCCAGCAGTGCCGGGACAGGGGGCACTGAAGCTTTCTTT
>TRBV7-9|TRBJ2-5|TRBD2|-
CASSLTAGGLEETQYF
TGTGCCAGCAGCTTAACAGCGGGGGGTCTTGAAGAGACCCAGTACTTC
>TRBV29-1|TRBJ2-5|-|-
CSDEDQGYSQVTQYF
TGCAGCGATGAAGATCAAGGATACTCCCAAGTGACCCAGTACTTC
>TRBV5-5|TRBJ1-1|-|many
CASSSPLSGNTEAFF
TGTGCCAGCAGCTCCCCTCTCTCAGGGAACACTGAAGCTTTCTTT
>TRBV6-6|TRBJ2-1|-|-
CASRRDSGGNEQFF
TGTGCCAGCAGACGGGACTCCGGTGGTAATGAGCAGTTCTTC
>TRBV29-1|TRBJ2-7|-|many
CSVVSFETETYEQYF
TGCAGCGTTGTTTCCTTCGAGACAGAGACCTACGAGCAGTACTTC
>TRBV9|TRBJ1-2|-|-
CASSVARGSLTPNGYTF
TGTGCCAGCAGCGTAGCCCGGGGCAGCTTAACCCCCAATGGCTACACCTTC
>TRBV4-2|TRBJ2-7|-|-
CASSQAPANIGEQYF
TGTGCCAGCAGCCAAGCGCCCGCGAATATAGGCGAGCAGTACTTC
>TRBV7-8|TRBJ2-6|-|many
CASSKTSSGANVLTF
TGTGCCAGCAGCAAGACTAGTTCTGGGGCCAACGTCCTGACTTTC
>TRBV20-1|TRBJ2-4|TRBD2|few
CSVPTSGKNIQYF
TGCAGTGTCCCGACTAGCGGCAAAAACATTCAGTACTTC
>TRBV9|TRBJ1-5|TRBD1|few
CASSVGTGEGQPQHF
TGTGCCAGCAGCGTAGGGACAGGGGAAGGACAGCCCCAGCATTTT
>TRBV4-3|TRBJ1-6|-|few
CASSQGAGSSYNSPLHF
TGCGCCAGCAGCCAAGGTGCAGGGAGCTCCTATAATTCACCCCTCCACTTT
>TRBV12-3/TRBV12-4|TRBJ2-3|-|many
CASNGAITDTQYF
TGTGCCAGCAACGGTGCTATCACAGATACGCAGTATTTT
>TRBV11-2|TRBJ2-3|-|many
CASSLIGTDNTQYF
TGTGCCAGCAGCTTAATAGGGACGGATAATACGCAGTATTTT
>TRBV12-3/TRBV12-4|TRBJ2-4|-|-
CASSGDMPSWRTKNIQYF
TGTGCCAGCAGTGGAGACATGCCTTCATGGAGGACCAAAAACATTCAGTACTTC
>TRBV7-9|TRBJ2-7|-|-
CASSLAGGLDSYEQYF
TGTGCCAGCAGCTTAGCCGGGGGGCTGGACTCCTACGAGCAGTACTTC
>TRBV29-1|TRBJ2-3|-|many
CSVPGYTQYF
TGCAGCGTTCCTGGGTATACGCAGTATTTT
>TRBV29-1|TRBJ2-7|-|-
CSVLTGNSYEQYF
TGCAGCGTCCTGACAGGAAACTCCTACGAGCAGTACTTC
>TRBV28|TRBJ2-1|TRBD1|-
CASSLPGQGNSYNEQFF
TGTGCCAGCAGTCTCCCGGGACAGGGTAACTCCTACAATGAGCAGTTCTTC
>TRBV20-1|TRBJ1-2|-|-
CSATDSHNYGYTF
TGCAGTGCTACAGACAGTCATAACTATGGCTACACCTTC
>TRBV7-2|TRBJ2-7|TRBD1|many
CASSFNRDRLYEQYF
TGTGCCAGCAGCTTTAACCGGGACAGGCTGTACGAGCAGTACTTC
>TRBV12-3/TRBV12-4|TRBJ2-2|-|few
CASSLVIAESIRELFF
TGTGCCAGCAGTTTAGTGATAGCGGAGAGTATCAGGGAGCTGTTTTTT
>TRBV29-1|TRBJ2-2|-|many
CSVRHLTGELFF
TGCAGCGTTAGACACCTAACCGGGGAGCTGTTTTTT
>TRBV20-1|TRBJ2-7|TRBD1|few
CSASTGTAYEQYF
TGCAGTGCTAGTACCGGGACAGCCTACGAGCAGTACTTC
>TRBV2|TRBJ2-1|TRBD2|-
CATLAGGPPTWSYNEQFF
TGTGCCACCCTAGCGGGAGGGCCGCCAACGTGGTCCTACAATGAGCAGTTCTTC
>TRBV7-9|TRBJ1-4|-|many
CASSLTGTSGEKLFF
TGTGCCAGCAGCCTAACCGGGACGTCAGGGGAAAAACTGTTTTTT
>TRBV7-9|TRBJ2-5|-|many
CASSLELARETQYF
TGTGCCAGCAGCTTAGAGCTAGCACGGGAGACCCAGTACTTC
>TRBV11-2|TRBJ2-3|TRBD2|-
CASRAGGSADTQYF
TGTGCCAGCAGAGCGGGAGGGTCCGCAGATACGCAGTATTTT
>TRBV6-6|TRBJ2-3|TRBD1|few
CASSDRGRSDTQYF
TGTGCCAGCAGCGACAGGGGGCGATCAGATACGCAGTATTTT
>TRBV5-4|TRBJ1-6|-|few
CASSPTGSPLHF
TGTGCCAGCAGCCCTACGGGATCACCCCTCCACTTT
>TRBV5-3|TRBJ2-7|-|few
CASSIQPGPSYEQYF
TGTGCCAGCAGCATACAGCCAGGCCCATCCTACGAGCAGTACTTC
>TRBV12-3/TRBV12-4|TRBJ2-7|TRBD2|once
CASDLLAEDEQYF
TGTGCCAGCGACCTACTAGCGGAGGACGAGCAGTACTTC
>TRBV11-2|TRBJ2-1|TRBD2|few
CASSLHPPLAGGMYNEQFF
TGTGCCAGCAGCTTACATCCTCCTCTAGCGGGAGGGATGTACAATGAGCAGTTCTTC
>TRBV7-9|TRBJ1-5|-|-
CASSLGASDQPQHF
TGTGCCAGCAGCTTAGGAGCATCTGATCAGCCCCAGCATTTT
>TRBV5-4|TRBJ1-1|-|-
CASSIDTEAFF
TGTGCCAGCAGCATCGACACTGAAGCTTTCTTT
>TRBV5-6|TRBJ2-2|-|-
CASGSRLRGTGELFF
TGTGCCAGCGGCTCCCGATTACGGGGGACCGGGGAGCTGTTTTTT